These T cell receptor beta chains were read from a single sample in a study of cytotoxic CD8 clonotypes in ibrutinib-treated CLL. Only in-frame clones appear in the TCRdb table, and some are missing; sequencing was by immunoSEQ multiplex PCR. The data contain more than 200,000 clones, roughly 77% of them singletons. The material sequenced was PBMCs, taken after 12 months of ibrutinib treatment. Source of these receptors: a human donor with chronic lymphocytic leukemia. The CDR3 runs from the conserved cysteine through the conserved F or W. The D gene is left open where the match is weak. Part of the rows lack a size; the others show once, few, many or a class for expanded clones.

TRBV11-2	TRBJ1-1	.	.	TGTGCCAGCAGCTTAGCGATGTTAACTGAAGCTTTCTTT	CASSLAMLTEAFF
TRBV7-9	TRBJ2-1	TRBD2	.	TGTGCCAGCAGCCGCCTGGCGGGAGCCTACAATGAGCAGTTCTTC	CASSRLAGAYNEQFF
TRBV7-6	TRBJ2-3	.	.	TGTGCCAGCAGCTTAAGAAGGGGTGTACGACTCACAGATACGCAGTATTTT	CASSLRRGVRLTDTQYF
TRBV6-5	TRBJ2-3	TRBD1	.	TGTGCCAGCAGCAGACAGGGAATCAATACGCAGTATTTT	CASSRQGINTQYF
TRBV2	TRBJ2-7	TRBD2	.	TGTGCCAGCGTGTTGCGGGGGGGCCCCTACGAGCAGTACTTC	CASVLRGGPYEQYF
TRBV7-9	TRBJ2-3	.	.	TGTGCCAGCAGCTTAGTCCGGGGAGCAGATACGCAGTATTTT	CASSLVRGADTQYF
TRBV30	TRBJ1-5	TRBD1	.	TGTGCCCTAATGGCAGGGGGTAGCAATCAGCCCCAGCATTTT	CALMAGGSNQPQHF
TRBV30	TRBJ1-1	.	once	TGTGCCTGGAGTTCGGGGACCGCCTCAGAGTGGTCGAGGAACACTGAAGCTTTCTTT	CAWSSGTASEWSRNTEAFF
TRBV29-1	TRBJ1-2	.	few	TGCACCGCCTATGGCTACACCTTC	CTAYGYTF
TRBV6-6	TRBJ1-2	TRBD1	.	TGTGCCAGCAGTTCAGGGGGCTATGGCTACACCTTC	CASSSGGYGYTF
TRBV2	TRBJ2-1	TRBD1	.	TGTGCCAGCAACGGACAGGGCAATGAGCAGTTCTTC	CASNGQGNEQFF
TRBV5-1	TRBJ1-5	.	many	TGCGCCAGCAGGGCCACAGGGACAAATCAGCCCCAGCATTTT	CASRATGTNQPQHF